A selection of T cell receptor beta chains follows, all from one sample in a study of identical twins. TCRdb recomputed calls from the 5' RACE reads with MiXCR, one row per CDR3 protein. This table has 400,000 or so distinct CDR3 sequences, approximately 10% appearing once. Material for sequencing was naive T cells sorted from blood. These receptors all stem from a woman in her forties or fifties in good health. Both conserved end residues are part of each CDR3. Fields, in order: J gene, V gene, CDR3 protein.

TRBJ2-1,TRBV20-1,CSASPPGPKNEQFF
TRBJ2-7,TRBV14,CASSPRVINYEQYF
TRBJ2-1,TRBV9,CASSVAVLAGGYNEQFF
TRBJ2-5,TRBV27,CASSSDRDWETQHF
TRBJ2-6,TRBV18,CASSPLPVGVSGANVLTF
TRBJ2-1,TRBV11-2,CASSQSAGRDNEQFF
TRBJ2-2,TRBV3-1,CASSQAPGSIGVNGELFF
TRBJ2-1,TRBV7-9,CASSLPRLAGRSSYNEQFF
TRBJ2-1,TRBV5-1,CASSPGTSSEFF
TRBJ2-7,TRBV7-9,CASSYRGRAYEQYF
TRBJ1-6,TRBV20-1,CSARIGTTLSPLHF
TRBJ2-3,TRBV20-1,CSAVADATDTQYF
TRBJ2-2,TRBV5-5,CASSLGQGQNTGELFF
TRBJ2-7,TRBV6-5,CASSYPPGGRGEQYF
TRBJ2-1,TRBV11-3,CASRGWDLNEQFF
TRBJ2-1,TRBV6-2/TRBV6-3,CASSASANEQFF
TRBJ2-3,TRBV4-1,CASSNPGLAITDTQYF
TRBJ2-1,TRBV20-1,CSARSVSGSDEQFF
TRBJ2-3,TRBV12-3/TRBV12-4,CASSLAAGTDTQYF
TRBJ2-1,TRBV6-5,CASNPKPGYGEQFF
TRBJ2-7,TRBV7-9,CASSSLTGGENEQYF
TRBJ2-1,TRBV19,CASSSREGANYNEQFF
TRBJ2-7,TRBV16,CASSHLNVYEQYF
TRBJ2-1,TRBV9,CASSVDISSYNEQFF
TRBJ2-2,TRBV29-1,CSVIRTGELFF
TRBJ2-1,TRBV5-5,CASSSKAGGEQFF
TRBJ2-1,TRBV19,CASSIVAVRYNEQFF
TRBJ2-5,TRBV10-3,CASQIAGWETQYF
TRBJ2-1,TRBV6-5,CASSYFASQDNEQFF
TRBJ2-4,TRBV5-1,CASSFGQGANIQYF
TRBJ2-6,TRBV12-3/TRBV12-4,CASTRDKAGANVLTF
TRBJ2-5,TRBV6-1,CASSGRVKETQYF
TRBJ1-1,TRBV27,CASSFGQLPNTEAFF
TRBJ2-2,TRBV7-9,CASSLFSGLAGELFF
TRBJ2-1,TRBV27,CASSWDRTLTEQFF
TRBJ2-3,TRBV9,CASSKEGTSGRTDTQYF
TRBJ2-1,TRBV24-1,CATARLPAHNEQFF
TRBJ2-1,TRBV11-2,CASSLPTSAQSIHSYNEQFF
TRBJ2-1,TRBV19,CASSIVPGSYNEQFF
TRBJ2-1,TRBV12-3/TRBV12-4,CASSLGAGTFNEQFF
TRBJ1-2,TRBV10-3,CAISESEGAYGYTF
TRBJ1-5,TRBV7-6,CASSERQGEQPQHF
TRBJ2-5,TRBV7-2,CASSPSRAGAVTQYF
TRBJ2-7,TRBV12-3/TRBV12-4,CASSLKQDNEQYF
TRBJ1-1,TRBV9,CASSVLQGGPNTEAFF
TRBJ2-7,TRBV7-8,CASSTTRFYEQYF
TRBJ2-1,TRBV12-3/TRBV12-4,CASSLGRDNEQFF
TRBJ2-4,TRBV11-2,CASRTFGTSRDIQYF
TRBJ1-1,TRBV5-1,CASSLGQGAEAFF
TRBJ2-1,TRBV20-1,CSALLGGLRNEQFF
TRBJ1-1,TRBV11-3,CASSLDQGPRPEAFF
TRBJ1-6,TRBV6-5,CASSEDYNSPLHF
TRBJ1-5,TRBV5-1,CASSLEAAGNQPQHF
TRBJ2-3,TRBV12-3/TRBV12-4,CASSSSGRGSDTQYF
TRBJ2-1,TRBV5-1,CASSSQFRGKEQFF